These T cell receptor beta chains were read from a single sample in a study of T cell changes during pregnancy in multiple sclerosis. Assay used: immunoSEQ multiplex PCR; TCRdb lists only in-frame clones, some missing. The sample gives around 34,000 clones, approximately 94% of which show up once; about 0.39% is in the top ten. The specimen comprised CD4+ T cells from peripheral blood mononuclear cells, sampled in the second trimester of pregnancy. Source of these receptors: a female donor with multiple sclerosis, enrolled in a pregnancy study. Each CDR3 is given with its conserved first and last residue. D genes are given only for firm matches. Where a row states a size, it is once, few, many or the class of an expanded clone; other rows omit it.

d_gene: TRBD1; abundance: NA; j_gene: TRBJ1-5; v_gene: TRBV19; CDR3nt: TGTGCCAGTACCATGATGAGGGGGCTAGGCAATCAGCCCCAGCATTTT; CDR3aa: CASTMMRGLGNQPQHF
d_gene: TRBD1; abundance: NA; j_gene: TRBJ1-1; v_gene: TRBV15; CDR3nt: TGTGCCACCAGCAGGACTGGGGACAGGGGGCCGGGCACTGAAGCTTTCTTT; CDR3aa: CATSRTGDRGPGTEAFF
d_gene: TRBD1; abundance: NA; j_gene: TRBJ2-7; v_gene: TRBV10-3; CDR3nt: TGTGCCATCAAAGTGGACAGGGGCGGCGACGAGCAGTACTTC; CDR3aa: CAIKVDRGGDEQYF
d_gene: NA; abundance: NA; j_gene: TRBJ1-5; v_gene: TRBV28; CDR3nt: TGTGCCAGTACCGACAGGAAGAATCAGCCCCAGCATTTT; CDR3aa: CASTDRKNQPQHF
d_gene: NA; abundance: NA; j_gene: TRBJ2-3; v_gene: TRBV28; CDR3nt: TGTGCCAGCAGTTTTGCAGACAGTAGCACAGATACGCAGTATTTT; CDR3aa: CASSFADSSTDTQYF
d_gene: TRBD1; abundance: NA; j_gene: TRBJ2-6; v_gene: TRBV7-2; CDR3nt: TGTGCCAGCAGCCCAGACAGGGGGAGTGACGTCCTGACTTTC; CDR3aa: CASSPDRGSDVLTF
d_gene: NA; abundance: NA; j_gene: TRBJ1-5; v_gene: TRBV6-5; CDR3nt: TGTGCCAGCAGTTACGCCGGGGGGATCAATCAGCCCCAGCATTTT; CDR3aa: CASSYAGGINQPQHF
d_gene: NA; abundance: NA; j_gene: TRBJ2-7; v_gene: TRBV7-2; CDR3nt: TGTGCCAGCAGCTGGGGTGACAGGTTCTCCTACGAGCAGTACTTC; CDR3aa: CASSWGDRFSYEQYF
d_gene: NA; abundance: NA; j_gene: TRBJ2-7; v_gene: TRBV5-4; CDR3nt: TGTGCCAGCAGCTTGCCGGGTGATAAGCAGCAGTACTTC; CDR3aa: CASSLPGDKQQYF
d_gene: NA; abundance: once; j_gene: TRBJ1-5; v_gene: TRBV6-5; CDR3nt: TGTGCCAGCAGTTCCCCACAGGGCAATCAGCCCCAGCATTTT; CDR3aa: CASSSPQGNQPQHF
d_gene: NA; abundance: NA; j_gene: TRBJ1-5; v_gene: TRBV6-1; CDR3nt: TGTGCCAGCAGTGTGACAGGAGTCAATCAGCCCCAGCATTTT; CDR3aa: CASSVTGVNQPQHF
d_gene: TRBD1; abundance: NA; j_gene: TRBJ2-7; v_gene: TRBV5-1; CDR3nt: TGCGCCAGCAGCTCAACAGGGGGGAACTACGAGCAGTACTTC; CDR3aa: CASSSTGGNYEQYF
d_gene: NA; abundance: NA; j_gene: TRBJ1-1; v_gene: TRBV19; CDR3nt: TGTGCCAGTAGTATTCGCGGGGGAAACACTGAAGCTTTCTTT; CDR3aa: CASSIRGGNTEAFF
d_gene: TRBD1; abundance: NA; j_gene: TRBJ2-1; v_gene: TRBV27; CDR3nt: TGTGCCAGCAGCCCTTTCGGGACAGGAGTCTCACCCTACAATGAGCAGTTCTTC; CDR3aa: CASSPFGTGVSPYNEQFF
d_gene: TRBD1; abundance: once; j_gene: TRBJ1-2; v_gene: TRBV7-8; CDR3nt: TGTGCCAGCAGCATCCGGGACAGGGATGGCTACACCTTC; CDR3aa: CASSIRDRDGYTF
d_gene: TRBD2; abundance: NA; j_gene: TRBJ2-6; v_gene: TRBV18; CDR3nt: TGTGCCAGCTCCCCGGGACTAACCTCTGGGGCCAACGTCCTGACTTTC; CDR3aa: CASSPGLTSGANVLTF
d_gene: NA; abundance: NA; j_gene: TRBJ2-2; v_gene: TRBV6-1; CDR3nt: TGTGCCAGCAGTGAGTCATTTAACACCGGGGAGCTGTTTTTT; CDR3aa: CASSESFNTGELFF
d_gene: TRBD2; abundance: NA; j_gene: TRBJ2-7; v_gene: TRBV7-8; CDR3nt: TGTGCCAGCAGCTGGGAGGGGTACGAGCAGTACTTC; CDR3aa: CASSWEGYEQYF
d_gene: TRBD1; abundance: once; j_gene: TRBJ1-1; v_gene: TRBV30; CDR3nt: TGTGCCTGGCAACCCTGGACAGGAGTGAACACTGAAGCTTTCTTT; CDR3aa: CAWQPWTGVNTEAFF
d_gene: TRBD1; abundance: NA; j_gene: TRBJ1-6; v_gene: TRBV4-1; CDR3nt: TGCGCCAGCAGCCAAGGGACAGGCAAATCACCCCTCCACTTT; CDR3aa: CASSQGTGKSPLHF
d_gene: TRBD2; abundance: few; j_gene: TRBJ2-7; v_gene: TRBV2; CDR3nt: TGTGCCAGCATCCGACTAGCGGGCGAGTACGAGCAGTACTTC; CDR3aa: CASIRLAGEYEQYF
d_gene: TRBD1; abundance: NA; j_gene: TRBJ2-7; v_gene: TRBV16; CDR3nt: TGTGCCAGCAGCCAATCATACAGGGGCACCGACGAGCAGTACTTC; CDR3aa: CASSQSYRGTDEQYF
d_gene: NA; abundance: NA; j_gene: TRBJ1-2; v_gene: TRBV7-6; CDR3nt: TGTGCCAGCAGCCAGAGCGGGAGTTGGGGCTACACCTTC; CDR3aa: CASSQSGSWGYTF
d_gene: NA; abundance: NA; j_gene: TRBJ2-7; v_gene: TRBV6-5; CDR3nt: TGTGCCAGCAGTTCCAGATCCTACGAGCAGTACTTC; CDR3aa: CASSSRSYEQYF
d_gene: TRBD2; abundance: NA; j_gene: TRBJ2-1; v_gene: TRBV2; CDR3nt: TGTGCCAGCAAAACTAGCGGGATCTCCTACAATGAGCAGTTCTTC; CDR3aa: CASKTSGISYNEQFF
d_gene: NA; abundance: NA; j_gene: TRBJ2-7; v_gene: TRBV5-1; CDR3nt: TGCGCCAGCAGCTTGGGAACAGTCAACGGCTACGAGCAGTACTTC; CDR3aa: CASSLGTVNGYEQYF
d_gene: NA; abundance: NA; j_gene: TRBJ1-3; v_gene: TRBV6-5; CDR3nt: TGTGCCAGCGTCTCGCTCGGGAACACCATATATTTT; CDR3aa: CASVSLGNTIYF
d_gene: NA; abundance: NA; j_gene: TRBJ1-1; v_gene: TRBV29-1; CDR3nt: TGCAGCGTCGGGTCGGCTGAAGCTTTCTTT; CDR3aa: CSVGSAEAFF
d_gene: TRBD2; abundance: NA; j_gene: TRBJ2-5; v_gene: TRBV5-1; CDR3nt: TGCGCCAGCAGCTTAGAGCGGGGTGGAGAGACCCAGTACTTC; CDR3aa: CASSLERGGETQYF
d_gene: TRBD1; abundance: NA; j_gene: TRBJ1-1; v_gene: TRBV6-6; CDR3nt: TGTGCCAGCAGTCACCGGGACAGAGGGGTGACTGAAGCTTTCTTT; CDR3aa: CASSHRDRGVTEAFF
d_gene: NA; abundance: NA; j_gene: TRBJ1-2; v_gene: TRBV30; CDR3nt: TGTGCCTGGAGTGCTACGTTTTTCTATGGCTACACCTTC; CDR3aa: CAWSATFFYGYTF
d_gene: TRBD2; abundance: NA; j_gene: TRBJ2-3; v_gene: TRBV19; CDR3nt: TGTGCCAGTAGGATAGCGGGAGATACGCAGTATTTT; CDR3aa: CASRIAGDTQYF
d_gene: TRBD2; abundance: NA; j_gene: TRBJ2-5; v_gene: TRBV19; CDR3nt: TGTGCCAGTAGCCGGGGGAGGGGTGAGACCCAGTACTTC; CDR3aa: CASSRGRGETQYF
d_gene: NA; abundance: once; j_gene: TRBJ1-2; v_gene: TRBV29-1; CDR3nt: TGCAGCGTAGGTTTCGGGGGGAGCAGCTATGGCTACACCTTC; CDR3aa: CSVGFGGSSYGYTF
d_gene: NA; abundance: NA; j_gene: TRBJ2-7; v_gene: TRBV29-1; CDR3nt: TGCAGCGTTTCGACAGGTCCCTACGAGCAGTACTTC; CDR3aa: CSVSTGPYEQYF